These 11 T cell receptor beta chains were sequenced from one sample in a study of PD-1 blockade in mismatch repair-deficient tumors. Profiling relied on immunoSEQ multiplex PCR, and the TCRdb table lists in-frame clones only, not all of them. Of 17,000 or so clones in the sample, 84% are singletons; the top ten hold about 1.5%. Specimen: PBMCs, collected about 22 weeks after starting pembrolizumab. These receptor sequences come from an adult with mismatch repair-deficient cancer.

The chain joins TRBV11-3 to TRBJ2-2; 9 nucleotides align to TRBD1. The CDR3 length is 17 residues. In germline, CDR1 is SGHNT, CDR2 YENEEA. Unmatched junction bases numbered 10, after V lost 5 bases and J lost 3 bases. DNA for the CDR3: TGTGCCAGCAGCCCCGGACAGGGGAGAAGGGACACCGGGGAGCTGTTTTTT. This sequence encodes CASSPGQGRRDTGELFF.

This clone was counted only a few times. The chain combines TRBV27 with TRBJ2-7, with 10 bases matching TRBD2. CDR3 length: 15 amino acids. Losses at the gene ends were 2 bases for V and 5 bases for J; bases not matched to a gene: 6. The germline V gene has CDR1 MNHEY and CDR2 SMNVEV (reference sequence). The CDR3 loop is CASSLMLAGDNEQYF. CDR3 sequence (DNA): TGTGCCAGCAGTTTAATGCTAGCGGGAGATAACGAGCAGTACTTC.

This clone was detected only once. The chain is built from TRBV7-8 and TRBJ1-2; tentatively, D is TRBD1 (6 bases). Germline assignment: CDR1 SGHVS and CDR2 FQNEAQ. The CDR3 is made up of 14 amino acids. V lost 4 bases and J lost 8, with 17 bases in between. In DNA, the CDR3 is TGTGCCAGCAGCTCCTATCGGGGGGCAGACGGCTACACCTTC. Its translation: CASSSYRGADGYTF.

The chain combines TRBV18 with TRBJ2-7; 13 nucleotides agree with TRBD2. CDR1 and CDR2 from the germline V gene are KGHSH and LQKENI. The CDR3 covers 18 residues. Trimming cost V 3 bases and J 4 bases; bases outside gene matches: 12. The CDR3 bases are TGTGCCAGCTCACCCATCAGGACTAGCGGGAGTAATGGGTACGAGCAGTACTTC. Translating gives CASSPIRTSGSNGYEQYF. The full variable domain, rest sourced from reference TRBV18 and TRBJ2-7, is NAGVMQNPRHLVRRRGQEARLRCSPMKGHSHVYWYRQLPEEGLKFMVYLQKENIIDESGMPKERFSAEFPKEGPSILRIQQVVRGDSAAYFCASSPIRTSGSNGYEQYFGPGTRLTVT.

V usage is TRBV2 and J usage is TRBJ1-6; D is perhaps TRBD1 (6 bases). Germline values: CDR1 SNHLY, CDR2 FYNNEI. The CDR3 extends over 16 amino acids. V gave up 7 bases and J gave up 4 bases, with 17 bases separating them. CDR3 in DNA: TGTGCCAGCACCAGGGAGGGGGAAACTTATAATTCACCCCTCCACTTT. Translated: CASTREGETYNSPLHF.

The chain recombines TRBV5-6 with TRBJ2-1, with TRBD2 matching over 9 bases. Germline V gene data show CDR1 as SGHDT and CDR2 as YYEEEE. V lost 0 bases and J lost 14; bases outside the gene matches: 6. The CDR3 spans 13 residues. The CDR3 is CASSLAPGLAKFF. Written as DNA, the CDR3 is TGTGCCAGCAGCTTGGCTCCGGGACTAGCAAAGTTCTTC.

In its sample, this clone was seen a few times. The chain couples TRBV7-2 to TRBJ2-7; 10 bases match TRBD2. The trim removed 1 base at V and 5 bases at J, leaving 5 bases unmatched. The CDR3 totals 15 residues. Germline loops: CDR1 SGHTA, CDR2 FQGNSA. CDR3 loop: CASSLEASGSNEQYF. In DNA form, the CDR3 reads TGTGCCAGCAGCTTAGAGGCTAGCGGGAGTAACGAGCAGTACTTC.

This clone came up a few times. This chain connects TRBV10-3 to TRBJ2-7, with D perhaps TRBD2 (5 bases). Trimming took off 10 bases at V and 0 bases at J, with 16 bases between the two ends. The CDR3 totals 14 residues. CDR1 is ENHRY, CDR2 SYGVKD, per germline. CDR3 region: CATGELTSSYEQYF. DNA of the CDR3: TGTGCCACCGGGGAGTTGACAAGCTCCTACGAGCAGTACTTC.

This clone has only a few counts. This chain links TRBV19 with TRBJ1-2, with a tentative D call TRBD1 (5 bases). CDR3 length equals 13 residues. Germline V gives CDR1 LNHDA, CDR2 SQIVND (reference sequence). The V and J ends lost 5 bases and 6 bases respectively, with 13 bases between them. The CDR3 bases are TGTGCCAGTAGTGGCCGGGGGGGTGATGGCTACACCTTC. It translates to CASSGRGGDGYTF.

V is TRBV5-6 and J is TRBJ1-2, with 8 positions matching TRBD1. Per germline, CDR1 SGHDT and CDR2 YYEEEE. The V segment lost 0 bases and the J segment 5 bases; nucleotides outside the gene matches: 6. The CDR3 is 15 amino acids. In nucleotides, the CDR3 is TGTGCCAGCAGCTTGGTGACAGGGGTCGGGTATGGCTACACCTTC. Residues: CASSLVTGVGYGYTF.

The chain combines TRBV5-1 with TRBJ2-3, with 11 nucleotides matching TRBD2. V lost 4 bases, J lost 1 base, and 5 bases stayed unmatched. Looked up from germline, CDR1 is SGHRS and CDR2 is YFSETQ. The CDR3 is made up of 16 amino acids. Written as DNA, the CDR3 is TGCGCCAGCAGCCTGGGACTAGCGGCCCGCACAGATACGCAGTATTTT. Protein: CASSLGLAARTDTQYF. Drawing the rest from reference TRBV5-1 and TRBJ2-3, the complete variable domain is KAGVTQTPRYLIKTRGQQVTLSCSPISGHRSVSWYQQTPGQGLQFLFEYFSETQRNKGNFPGRFSGRQFSNSRSEMNVSTLELGDSALYLCASSLGLAARTDTQYFGPGTRLTVL.